This T cell receptor (beta chain) was sequenced for a study of cytomegalovirus exposure and HLA in healthy donors. It was with 60 Vbeta and 13 Jbeta primers that the PCR ran. Sequencing was performed with immunoSEQ multiplex PCR; in TCRdb, only in-frame clones are kept and a portion is missing. Counted here are around 140,000 clones, 75% to 80% occurring once; the ten biggest clones make up 1.5% to 2%. The sequence was obtained from a female donor in good health and CMV-seronegative. Input material: PBMCs.

CDR3 sequence: CASSPGPGKRETQYF. Here the CDR3 DNA reads TGTGCCAGCAGCCCTGGTCCGGGAAAAAGGGAGACCCAGTACTTC. V is TRBV6-1 and J is TRBJ2-5; D might be TRBD2 (5 bases). This CDR3 is 15 amino acids long. Germline-derived CDR1 and CDR2 are MNHNS and SASEGT. V lost 6 bases, J lost 5 bases, and 19 bases lay in between.